A single T cell receptor (beta chain) is shown here with its context. The sample originates from a study of OX40 agonist ivuxolimab in advanced cancers. Study overall: Patients were infused with ivuxolimab every 2 weeks at 0.01 to 10 mg/kg.

The CDR3 is 17 residues long. V dropped 0 bases and J dropped 0 bases, with 10 bases sitting between them. Germline CDR1 reads SGHNT; CDR2 reads YYREEE (reference sequence). The protocol was immunoSEQ multiplex PCR, while the TCRdb copy is restricted to in-frame clones and leaves out a portion. The sample lists roughly 20,000 clones, around three quarters seen once, with about 47% in the top ten. Sequenced material: CD4+ or CD8+ T cells sorted from blood, taken in a trial of the OX40 agonist ivuxolimab. The chain carries TRBV5-4 and TRBJ1-6; no firm D call. The TCR sequence derives from an adult with an advanced solid tumor such as melanoma, head and neck, liver or kidney cancer. CDR3 loop: CASSLDGMSSYNSPLHF. The CDR3 nucleotides read TGTGCCAGCAGCTTGGACGGGATGAGCTCCTATAATTCACCCCTCCACTTT.